Below are 27 T cell receptor beta chains sequenced from a single sample in a study of a mutant IDH1 vaccine in newly diagnosed glioma. The antigens these receptors bind are not known. Generated by immunoSEQ multiplex PCR, the TCRdb table keeps only in-frame clones and is missing some. The sample lists about 60,000 clones, 80% to 85% occurring once. Documented time point: week 35, safety follow-up. Vaccination used 300 ug of mutant IDH1 20-mer peptide per dose, with topical imiquimod. The sequencing here drew on PBMCs, taken from a glioma patient whose treatment included an IDH1 peptide vaccine. These receptors all stem from a man younger than 45 with glioma.

The chain joins TRBV28 to TRBJ1-1, with 7 bases identical to TRBD1. Germline assignment: CDR1 MDHEN and CDR2 SYDVKM. The CDR3 totals 15 residues. J was trimmed by 10 bases and V by 2 bases; bases with no gene match: 13. As DNA, the CDR3 is TGTGCCAGCAGTTTAAGAGAGGGGGCGAGGGGTCGAGCTTTCTTT. Protein sequence: CASSLREGARGRAFF.

V is TRBV5-1 and J is TRBJ2-1, with 8 bases identical to TRBD2. Germline V gives CDR1 SGHRS, CDR2 YFSETQ. V lost 4 bases to trimming and J lost 6 bases; unmatched junction nucleotides: 12. This CDR3 spans 16 amino acids. For the CDR3, the DNA is TGCGCCAGCAGCCCCCCGGGAGCAAGCGGGGGCAATGAGCAGTTCTTC. This sequence encodes CASSPPGASGGNEQFF.

The chain has TRBV5-6 and TRBJ1-1, with TRBD1 matching 10 bases. The CDR3 contains 17 residues. The V gene end was trimmed by 5 bases and the J gene end by 0 bases; junction bases not matched to a gene: 10. Looked up from germline, CDR1 is SGHDT and CDR2 is YYEEEE. CDR3 DNA sequence: TGTGCCAGCAGAAGCGACAGGGGGCGAGTCATGAACACTGAAGCTTTCTTT. It specifies CASRSDRGRVMNTEAFF.

The V gene is TRBV10-1, the J gene TRBJ2-1, with a weak D call TRBD1 (6 bases). Per germline, CDR1 WNHNN and CDR2 SYGVQD (reference sequence). The CDR3 has 15 amino acids. V was shortened by 0 bases and J by 4 bases, with 10 bases between the two germline ends. The CDR3 is CASSESRTVYNEQFF. Here the CDR3 DNA reads TGCGCCAGCAGTGAGTCCCGGACAGTATACAATGAGCAGTTCTTC.

The V and J genes are TRBV2 and TRBJ1-2; a possible D gene is TRBD1 (5 bases). Germline loops: CDR1 SNHLY, CDR2 FYNNEI. Trimming removed 3 bases at V and 6 bases at J, with 11 bases between. This CDR3 is built from 13 residues. As DNA, the CDR3 is TGTGCCAGCAGTGACCGGGCAGGGAATGGCTACACCTTC. This translates into CASSDRAGNGYTF.

The chain has TRBV19 and TRBJ2-3; no firm D call. Per the germline V gene, CDR1 is LNHDA and CDR2 is SQIVND (reference sequence). V lost 4 bases and J 3 bases, leaving 14 bases between the germline ends. The CDR3 totals 15 residues. CDR3 coding DNA: TGTGCCAGTAGTAGGCTGGGGATTAGGACAGATACGCAGTATTTT. Its protein is CASSRLGIRTDTQYF.

In this sample, this clone turned up a few times. V gene TRBV7-9 combines with J gene TRBJ2-2, with D perhaps matching TRBD1 or TRBD2 (5 bases each). The V gene lost 5 bases and the J gene lost 5 bases, with 15 bases spanning the gap. This CDR3 is 15 amino acids long. Germline V gene data show CDR1 as SEHNR and CDR2 as FQNEAQ (reference sequence). The CDR3 spells CASSPGAHRTGELFF. Here the CDR3 DNA reads TGTGCCAGCAGCCCCGGGGCACACCGGACCGGGGAGCTGTTTTTT.

The genes are TRBV5-8 and TRBJ2-5, with 8 bases identical to TRBD1. The CDR3 is made up of 14 amino acids. The V and J ends lost 4 bases and 5 bases, in that order; junction bases with no gene match: 7. Germline V gene lookup returns CDR1 SGHTS and CDR2 YDEGEE. In nucleotides, the CDR3 is TGTGCCAGCAGCCAGGGACAGGACCTGGAGACCCAGTACTTC. Translated: CASSQGQDLETQYF.

This chain links TRBV5-1 with TRBJ1-5; D perhaps matches TRBD1 (5 bases). With 3 bases removed from V and 4 bases from J, the gap between germline ends came to 17 bases. The CDR3 runs to 16 residues. Germline V CDR1 and CDR2: SGHRS, YFSETQ. The CDR3 reads CASSSGDSPSNQPQHF. Here the CDR3 DNA reads TGCGCCAGCAGCTCAGGCGACAGCCCTTCAAATCAGCCCCAGCATTTT.

This chain joins TRBV10-1 and TRBJ2-1; 10 bases line up with TRBD2. J gave up 3 bases and V 5 bases, and 10 bases lay outside the gene matches. Germline lookup yields CDR1 WNHNN and CDR2 SYGVQD (reference sequence). This CDR3 region has 17 residues. CDR3 loop: CASSRYLGLADYNEQFF. The CDR3, as DNA: TGCGCCAGCAGTCGCTACCTCGGACTAGCGGACTACAATGAGCAGTTCTTC.

This chain uses TRBV5-1 with TRBJ2-3; D possibly corresponds to TRBD1 (6 bases). This CDR3 region has 15 residues. Germline V lookup: CDR1 SGHRS, CDR2 YFSETQ. The germline V and J ends were trimmed by 5 bases and 0 bases, with 13 bases remaining between them. The CDR3 protein is CASSNQGPSTDTQYF. The CDR3 nucleotides read TGCGCCAGCAGTAACCAGGGGCCAAGCACAGATACGCAGTATTTT.

This clone has a single count. DNA for the CDR3: TGTGCCAGCAGTAGGACAGGGGTGCGCACTGAAGCTTTCTTT. It codes for CASSRTGVRTEAFF. V and J are TRBV6-1 and TRBJ1-1; 9 nucleotides match TRBD1. V dropped 5 bases and J dropped 4; count of bases not matched to a gene: 5. Per the germline V gene, CDR1 is MNHNS and CDR2 is SASEGT. CDR3 length equals 14 residues.

This chain uses TRBV5-1 with TRBJ2-1, with D uncertain. In germline, CDR1 is SGHRS, CDR2 YFSETQ. CDR3 length: 14 amino acids. V shed 2 bases and J shed 13 bases, with 19 bases lying between them. CDR3 protein: CASSFPEGPNPQFF. CDR3 sequence (DNA): TGCGCCAGCAGCTTCCCGGAAGGACCGAACCCACAGTTCTTC. Variable domain in full (rest from reference TRBV5-1 and TRBJ2-1): KAGVTQTPRYLIKTRGQQVTLSCSPISGHRSVSWYQQTPGQGLQFLFEYFSETQRNKGNFPGRFSGRQFSNSRSEMNVSTLELGDSALYLCASSFPEGPNPQFFGPGTRLTVL.

This clone was detected only once. The rearrangement joins TRBV6-5 to TRBJ1-5; D call uncertain. In germline, CDR1 is MNHEY, CDR2 SVGAGI. The CDR3 runs to 13 residues. Trimming shortened V by 8 bases and J by 3 bases, and 11 bases separated the two germline ends. CDR3 in DNA: TGTGCCAGCTCGTCCGGATTCAATCAGCCCCAGCATTTT. Translation gives CASSSGFNQPQHF.

The V and J genes are TRBV2 and TRBJ2-1; D is unresolved. V lost 8 bases and J lost 9, with 14 bases in between. The CDR3 runs to 12 residues. CDR1 is SNHLY, CDR2 FYNNEI, per germline. The CDR3 protein is CASEDGLGEQFF. The CDR3 bases are TGTGCCAGCGAGGACGGGTTGGGTGAGCAGTTCTTC.

V gene TRBV13 combines with J gene TRBJ2-1; D is ambiguous. Germline CDR1 is PRHDT and CDR2 is FYEKMQ (reference sequence). CDR3 length: 15 residues. With 2 bases removed from V and 3 bases from J, the gap between germline ends came to 11 bases. The CDR3 protein is CASSLLPRSYNEQFF. CDR3 in DNA: TGTGCCAGCAGCTTATTGCCTAGGAGCTACAATGAGCAGTTCTTC.

The V call is TRBV4-1, the J call TRBJ1-1; 8 nucleotides align to TRBD1. Germline lookup yields CDR1 MGHRA and CDR2 YSYEKL. V was pared by 1 base and J by 1 base, with 5 bases of the junction left unmatched. This CDR3 spans 16 amino acids. This chain's CDR3 is CASSQGQGRSNTEAFF. DNA for the CDR3: TGCGCCAGCAGCCAAGGACAGGGGAGGTCGAACACTGAAGCTTTCTTT.

This clone was observed a handful of times. The chain's CDR3 is CASSEKGSSGGNEQFF. CDR3 bases: TGTGCCAGCAGTGAAAAGGGCAGTAGCGGGGGGAATGAGCAGTTCTTC. The J gene is TRBJ2-1, the V gene TRBV6-1; 10 nucleotides line up with TRBD2. This CDR3 is 16 amino acids long. Germline trimming cut 2 bases from V and 7 bases from J; bases unmatched to any gene: 8. Germline V lookup: CDR1 MNHNS, CDR2 SASEGT.

This rearrangement joins TRBV6-1 to TRBJ1-1; a weak D match, TRBD1 (5 bases). CDR1 is MNHNS, CDR2 SASEGT, per germline. The CDR3 loop spans 14 amino acids. Trimming removed 3 bases at V and 3 bases at J, with 11 bases between. CDR3 amino acids: CASSDWGGHTEAFF. The DNA for the CDR3 is TGTGCCAGCAGTGACTGGGGGGGTCACACTGAAGCTTTCTTT.

The rearrangement links TRBV12-5 to TRBJ2-5; tentative D call: TRBD1 (7 bases). Germline loops: CDR1 LGHNT, CDR2 FRNRAP. The CDR3 is 14 amino acids. The germline V and J ends were trimmed by 2 bases and 2 bases, with 9 bases remaining between them. The CDR3, as DNA: TGTGCTAGTGGTTTGCAGGGGGGACAAGAGACCCAGTACTTC. Translated: CASGLQGGQETQYF.

This chain uses TRBV5-1 with TRBJ1-3; 7 bases map to TRBD1. The CDR3 loop spans 13 amino acids. The V and J ends lost 3 bases and 4 bases, in that order; junction bases with no gene match: 1. Germline CDR1 SGHRS, CDR2 YFSETQ. DNA of the CDR3: TGCGCCAGCAGCTCGGACAGGGGAAACACCATATATTTT. Translation: CASSSDRGNTIYF.

This sequence joins TRBV5-4 and TRBJ2-5; either TRBD1 or TRBD2 may fit D (5 bases each). The last part of the DNA fits TRBJ2-7 better; the J call may be wrong. CDR3 length: 14 residues. Germline assignment: CDR1 SGHNT and CDR2 YYREEE (reference sequence). CDR3 loop: CASSWGPSGTEQYF. The DNA of the CDR3 is TGTGCCAGCAGCTGGGGACCCTCAGGGACCGAGCAGTACTTC.

The genes are TRBV7-8 and TRBJ2-7; 7 bases agree with TRBD1. Germline loops: CDR1 SGHVS, CDR2 FQNEAQ. V was pared by 2 bases and J by 3 bases, with 4 bases of the junction left unmatched. The CDR3 has 14 residues. CDR3 bases: TGTGCCAGCAGCTTACCCTGGGACAGCTACGAGCAGTACTTC. This codes for CASSLPWDSYEQYF.

The rearrangement joins TRBV5-1 to TRBJ2-3; D unclear. Trimming shortened V by 2 bases and J by 4 bases, and 5 bases separated the two germline ends. This CDR3 is built from 12 residues. Germline V gene sequence: CDR1 SGHRS, CDR2 YFSETQ. CDR3 DNA sequence: TGCGCCAGCAGCTTTATCTCAGATACGCAGTATTTT. Protein sequence: CASSFISDTQYF.

In this sample, this clone turned up once. The chain uses TRBV6-5 and TRBJ1-5; D is unresolved. There are 14 residues in the CDR3. V shed 2 bases and J shed 2 bases, with 7 bases lying between them. Germline V gives CDR1 MNHEY, CDR2 SVGAGI. CDR3 protein: CASSYADGNQPQHF. CDR3 coding DNA: TGTGCCAGCAGTTACGCGGACGGCAATCAGCCCCAGCATTTT.

The chain recombines TRBV28 with TRBJ2-5, with D uncertain. V was shortened by 7 bases and J by 2 bases, with 14 bases between the two germline ends. This CDR3 spans 14 amino acids. Germline values: CDR1 MDHEN, CDR2 SYDVKM. The CDR3 here is CASTAVLPQETQYF. CDR3 nucleotides: TGTGCCAGCACTGCGGTGCTCCCACAAGAGACCCAGTACTTC.

The chain recombines TRBV7-9 with TRBJ1-2; D call uncertain. CDR1 and CDR2 (germline): SEHNR, FQNEAQ (reference sequence). Trimming removed 3 bases from V and 2 bases from J, with 7 bases in between. This CDR3 is built from 13 residues. This chain's CDR3 is CASSFSANYGYTF. The DNA of the CDR3 is TGTGCCAGCAGCTTCTCCGCAAACTATGGCTACACCTTC.